Listed below are T cell receptor beta chains from one sample, sequenced in a study of CD8+CD57+ T cells in acquired aplastic anemia. TCRdb ran MiXCR on the reads and lists one entry per CDR3 protein. The sample lists approximately 250,000 distinct CDR3 sequences, around 82% seen once, with over 35% in the top ten. The sample consisted of sorted CD4+, CD8+, or CD8+CD57+ T cells (not recorded which) from PBMCs. Receptors were obtained from a human donor with aplastic anemia. The CDR3 runs from the conserved cysteine through the conserved F or W. The D gene is left open where the match is weak. Size is stated for part of the rows, as once, few or many counts, or as a class when the clone is expanded.

j_call v_call d_call clone_size cdr3_aa cdr3_nt
TRBJ1-1 TRBV29-1 - - CSVATGPNTEAFF TGCAGCGTTGCGACAGGCCCAAACACTGAAGCTTTCTTT
TRBJ2-1 TRBV7-2 TRBD2 - CASSLTGGADTHEQFF TGTGCCAGCAGCTTAACGGGAGGGGCCGATACGCATGAGCAGTTCTTC
TRBJ2-1 TRBV7-9 TRBD2 - CASSLRRSGGCDEQFF TGTGCCAGCAGCCTCCGGAGAAGCGGGGGGTGCGATGAGCAGTTCTTC
TRBJ1-2 TRBV9 - - CASSLEGNNSPLHTF TGTGCCAGCAGCTTGGAGGGTAATAATTCACCCCTCCACACCTTC
TRBJ2-3 TRBV7-2 - - CASSLAGTTDKEQF TGTGCCAGCAGCTTAGCAGGCACTACCGACAAGGAGCAGTTT
TRBJ2-2 TRBV7-2 - - CASSLIPLQLLF TGTGCCAGCAGCTTAATACCTCTACAGCTGTTATTT
TRBJ1-1 TRBV7-9 - - CASSFGWENTEAFF TGTGCCAGCAGCTTCGGGTGGGAGAACACTGAAGCTTTCTTT
TRBJ2-3 TRBV7-9 TRBD1 - CASSLGRQGAPEQF TGTGCCAGCAGTCTTGGTCGACAGGGGGCCCCCGAGCAGTTT
TRBJ2-5 TRBV7-9 - - CATSKTTQHSTQYF TGTGCCACCAGCAAGACTACCCAGCATTCGACCCAGTACTTC
TRBJ1-2 TRBV11-3 TRBD1 - CASSLEMTGNAEGFIF TGTGCCAGCAGCTTAGAGATGACAGGGAACGCAGAAGGCTTCATCTTC
TRBJ2-5 TRBV7-7 - - CATSRGTEPGTLYF TGTGCTACCAGCCGAGGAACAGAGCCAGGGACGCTGTATTTC
TRBJ1-5 TRBV25-1 TRBD1 - CASSESDRGGNQPQHF TGTGCCAGCAGTGAATCCGACAGGGGTGGCAATCAGCCCCAGCATTTT
TRBJ1-6 TRBV7-2 - - CASSSERGTSPLHF TGTGCCAGCAGCTCAGAGAGGGGCACTTCACCCCTCCACTTT
TRBJ1-6 TRBV2 - - CASSVGGGSPLHF TGTGCCAGCAGTGTGGGTGGGGGTTCACCCCTCCACTTT
TRBJ2-3 TRBV7-9 TRBD2 once CASSLAGFRGIDEF TGTGCCAGCAGCCTAGCGGGCTTTAGGGGAATAGACGAATTT
TRBJ2-5 TRBV6-5 TRBD2 - CASSLVVTSGRDETQYF TGTGCCAGCAGCTTAGTAGTGACTAGCGGGAGGGATGAGACCCAGTACTTC
TRBJ2-3 TRBV5-1 - - CASSFFGEITDTQYF TGCGCCAGCAGTTTCTTCGGGGAGATCACAGATACGCAGTATTTT
TRBJ1-2 TRBV7-6 - few CASSLAHGTNYGYTF TGTGCCAGCAGCTTAGCCCACGGGACAAACTATGGCTACACCTTC
TRBJ2-1 TRBV12-3/TRBV12-4 - - CASSFTDNEQFF TGTGCCAGCAGTTTTACTGATAATGAGCAGTTCTTC
TRBJ2-1 TRBV5-1 - few CASSPFPLCSYNEQFF TGCGCCAGCAGCCCCTTCCCACTGTGCTCCTACAATGAGCAGTTCTTC
TRBJ1-2 TRBV7-8 - - CASSIEGGRDTQYDGYTF TGTGCCAGCAGCATAGAGGGCGGACGGGATACGCAGTATGATGGCTACACCTTC
TRBJ2-1 TRBV7-8 TRBD1 - CASSLPDRGRTQYEQFF TGTGCCAGCAGCTTGCCCGACAGGGGGCGTACCCAGTATGAGCAGTTCTTC
TRBJ2-7 TRBV7-8 - - CASSSDWPAADEQYF TGTGCCAGCAGCTCTGACTGGCCCGCAGCCGACGAGCAGTACTTC
TRBJ1-1 TRBV7-9 TRBD1 - CASSPAQGRNTEEFF TGTGCCAGCAGCCCAGCACAGGGGCGGAACACCGAGGAGTTCTTT
TRBJ1-2 TRBV7-8 - - CASSFNRGAAALSTF TGTGCTAGCAGCTTTAATCGAGGCGCGGCAGCCCTTTCCACCTTC
TRBJ2-7 TRBV7-2 TRBD1 - CASSLGQGYLRYPYF TGTGCCAGCAGCTTAGGACAGGGTTATCTCCGCTACCCCTACTTC
TRBJ2-1 TRBV13 - - CASSLVAWGEQFF TGTGCCAGCAGCTTAGTGGCCTGGGGTGAGCAGTTCTTC
TRBJ1-1 TRBV11-3 TRBD1 few CAGQGARERNTEAFF TGTGCCGGACAGGGGGCTAGGGAGAGGAACACTGAAGCTTTCTTT
TRBJ2-3 TRBV7-9 - - CASSSGLSTDTQYF TGTGCCAGCAGCTCGGGACTTAGCACAGATACGCAGTATTTT
TRBJ2-3 TRBV11-3 - - CASSLDLTEDTQYF TGTGCCAGCAGCTTAGATCTGACAGAGGATACGCAGTATTTT
TRBJ1-1 TRBV7-9 TRBD1 - CASSLEQGRQIFGFF TGTGCCAGCAGCTTAGAACAGGGGCGGCAGATTTTCGGGTTCTTT
TRBJ2-3 TRBV7-3 - - CASSLAGGGEKEYF TGTGCCAGCAGCTTAGCGGGCGGAGGCGAAAAGGAATATTTT
TRBJ2-7 TRBV2 - - CASSGRGLDDELYF TGTGCCAGCAGCGGCCGGGGGCTAGACGACGAGTTGTACTTC
TRBJ1-2 TRBV15 TRBD1 - CATSRGQGAGGYTF TGTGCCACCAGCAGAGGACAGGGGGCCGGGGGCTACACCTTC
TRBJ1-5 TRBV15 - - CATSGGYNQQTQHF TGTGCCACCAGCGGAGGGTATAACCAACAGACCCAGCACTTC
TRBJ2-5 TRBV7-3 TRBD1 - CASIGQGRRADEQYF TGTGCCAGCATCGGACAGGGGCGCAGGGCCGATGAGCAGTACTTC
TRBJ1-2 TRBV11-3 - - CASSLNGGADYGYTF TGTGCCAGCAGCTTAAATGGGGGCGCCGACTATGGCTACACCTTC
TRBJ2-2 TRBV2 - - CASGGTPVGLNTEASFF TGTGCCAGCGGAGGGACTCCCGTCGGCTTGAACACTGAAGCTTCCTTTTTT
TRBJ2-5 TRBV15 TRBD1 - CATSRRTGGYEQETQYF TGTGCCACCAGCAGACGGACAGGGGGCTACGAGCAAGAGACCCAGTACTTC
TRBJ2-1 TRBV25-1 - - CASSETFSYNEQFF TGTGCCAGCAGTGAAACGTTCTCCTACAATGAGCAGTTCTTC
TRBJ2-2 TRBV7-9 TRBD2 once CASSAGLATDTQYLFF TGTGCCAGCAGCGCGGGACTAGCCACAGATACGCAGTATCTGTTTTTT
TRBJ2-5 TRBV7-8 - - CASSLRGGPDEQHYF TGTGCCAGCAGCTTAAGGGGAGGTCCCGATGAGCAGCATTACTTC
TRBJ2-5 TRBV19 TRBD2 - CASSIASGQETQYF TGTGCCAGTAGTATAGCTAGCGGACAAGAGACCCAGTACTTC
TRBJ2-3 TRBV12-3/TRBV12-4 TRBD2 - CASSLETSGSSSTDTQYF TGTGCCAGCAGTTTAGAGACTAGCGGGAGTAGCAGCACAGATACGCAGTATTTT
TRBJ1-6 TRBV7-3 - once CASSAQSTDTQLLF TGTGCCAGCAGCGCACAAAGCACAGATACGCAGCTCCTCTTT